This entry lists 20 T cell receptor beta chains sequenced from one sample in a study of shared clonotypes between healthy human individuals. CD8 cells regarded as naive lacked CD45RO, were positively chosen for CCR7, and omitted terminally differentiated effector memory CD45RA+ cells. The protocol was immunoSEQ multiplex PCR, while the TCRdb copy is restricted to in-frame clones and leaves out a portion. The sample holds approximately 2,000,000 clones; about 93% are singletons and the top ten take under 2%. The sample was naive CD8+ T cells from PBMCs. Receptors were obtained from a man between 18 and 35 years old in good health. Some clones in this sample may be carry-over from other donors' samples.

The chain combines TRBV9 with TRBJ2-3; the D is unclear. This CDR3 is 16 amino acids long. Germline assignment: CDR1 SGDLS and CDR2 YYNGEE. V lost 3 bases and J 0 bases, leaving 14 bases between the germline ends. The CDR3 bases are TGTGCCAGCAGCGACATTCTTCTTTCTAGCACAGATACGCAGTATTTT. The encoded protein is CASSDILLSSTDTQYF.

The chain employs TRBV4-1 and TRBJ1-2; 9 bases are shared with TRBD1. CDR3 length equals 15 residues. V trimming: 2 bases; J trimming: 6 bases; junction bases outside the gene matches: 7. Germline V gives CDR1 MGHRA, CDR2 YSYEKL. CDR3 amino acids: CASSQRDRDVDGYTF. CDR3 sequence (DNA): TGCGCCAGCAGCCAAAGGGACAGGGACGTCGATGGCTACACCTTC.

V gene TRBV18 combines with J gene TRBJ1-1, with D possibly being TRBD1 (5 bases). The CDR3 is made up of 14 amino acids. Germline V gene lookup returns CDR1 KGHSH and CDR2 LQKENI. Trimming left V 3 bases short and J 6 bases short, with 14 bases between. The CDR3 sequence is CASSPIQGAAEAFF. CDR3 nucleotides: TGTGCCAGCTCACCGATCCAGGGAGCCGCTGAAGCTTTCTTT.

The genes are TRBV5-6 and TRBJ2-2; D not resolved. CDR1 is SGHDT and CDR2 is YYEEEE in the germline V gene. V was shortened by 0 bases and J by 6 bases, with 0 bases between the two germline ends. There are 11 residues in the CDR3. CDR3 sequence reads: CASSLAGELFF. CDR3 in DNA: TGTGCCAGCAGCTTGGCCGGGGAGCTGTTTTTT.

This rearrangement joins TRBV7-2 to TRBJ1-4; D call uncertain. The CDR3 is 13 amino acids. Looked up from germline, CDR1 is SGHTA and CDR2 is FQGNSA. V was trimmed by 4 bases and J by 8 bases, leaving 11 bases between them. CDR3 nucleotide sequence: TGTGCCAGCAGCTACTTCGTGGCCGAAAAACTGTTTTTT. It codes for CASSYFVAEKLFF.

This clone was found once. This sequence joins TRBV7-8 and TRBJ2-5; 7 bases match TRBD2. The CDR3 loop spans 14 amino acids. V gave up 1 base and J gave up 7 bases; unmatched junction bases: 6. CDR1 is SGHVS, CDR2 FQNEAQ, per germline. The CDR3 DNA reads TGTGCCAGCAGCTTAGTTGCGGGGGAGGGGACCCAGTACTTC. It encodes CASSLVAGEGTQYF.

This clone has a single count. This sequence joins TRBV19 and TRBJ2-3; D is undetermined. The ends were cut back, 3 bases at V and 4 bases at J, with 8 bases in the middle. From germline, CDR1 is LNHDA and CDR2 SQIVND (reference sequence). This CDR3 is 13 amino acids long. CDR3 nucleotides: TGTGCCAGTAGTATTGTTATGGCAGATACGCAGTATTTT. Protein product: CASSIVMADTQYF.

This chain uses TRBV5-1 with TRBJ1-2; TRBD1 matches at 7 bases. The CDR3 totals 15 residues. The ends lost 0 bases at V and 4 bases at J; junction bases unmatched: 6. Germline V CDR1 and CDR2: SGHRS, YFSETQ. The CDR3 loop is CASSLGQGLIYGYTF. CDR3 nucleotide sequence: TGCGCCAGCAGCTTGGGACAGGGATTAATCTATGGCTACACCTTC.

The V gene is TRBV9, the J gene TRBJ2-2; TRBD1 agrees at 7 bases. The CDR3 totals 15 residues. With V trimmed by 3 bases and J by 1 base, 3 bases remained unmatched. Germline-derived CDR1 and CDR2 are SGDLS and YYNGEE. The CDR3: CASSAGTENTGELFF. The CDR3 DNA is TGTGCCAGCAGCGCCGGGACAGAGAACACCGGGGAGCTGTTTTTT.

This chain connects TRBV28 to TRBJ2-7; tentatively, D is TRBD2 (6 bases). Trimming took off 2 bases at V and 5 bases at J, with 10 bases between the two ends. The CDR3 totals 13 residues. Germline loops: CDR1 MDHEN, CDR2 SYDVKM. CDR3: CASSLVREDEQYF. The CDR3 region has the DNA TGTGCCAGCAGTTTAGTTAGGGAGGACGAGCAGTACTTC.

The rearrangement links TRBV1 to TRBJ2-1. TRBV1 is tagged as a pseudogene. CDR3 length equals 17 residues. The CDR3 sequence is CTSSQPGTSIKRNEQFF. The CDR3 DNA sequence: TGCACCAGCAGCCAGCCGGGGACCTCGATAAAGAGAAATGAGCAGTTCTTC.

The rearrangement links TRBV7-9 to TRBJ2-2; D might be TRBD2 (5 bases). Trimming cost V 3 bases and J 4 bases, with 12 bases left between them. CDR1 SEHNR and CDR2 FQNEAQ come from the germline V gene (reference sequence). This CDR3 has 15 residues. Here the CDR3 DNA reads TGTGCCAGCAGCTTCCCCGGGGATTCCACCGGGGAGCTGTTTTTT. This sequence encodes CASSFPGDSTGELFF.

The chain couples TRBV30 to TRBJ2-7, with TRBD2 matching 8 bases. The CDR3 loop spans 15 amino acids. V was pared by 1 base and J by 0 bases, with 5 bases of the junction left unmatched. Germline V gives CDR1 GTSNPN, CDR2 SVGIG (reference sequence). The CDR3 nucleotides are TGTGCCTGGAGTGGATTAACTAGCGGCTCCTACGAGCAGTACTTC. This codes for CAWSGLTSGSYEQYF.

This chain joins TRBV5-1 and TRBJ2-1; a weak D match, TRBD2 (6 bases). Germline CDR1 and CDR2: SGHRS and YFSETQ. CDR3 size: 17 residues. Trimming removed 3 bases from V and 1 base from J, with 17 bases in between. For the CDR3, the DNA is TGCGCCAGCAGCTCCCCGAAGGAGGGTAGGTCCTACAATGAGCAGTTCTTC. Amino acid sequence: CASSSPKEGRSYNEQFF.

This chain connects TRBV27 to TRBJ1-5; 9 bases are a match to TRBD1. CDR1 and CDR2 from the germline V gene are MNHEY and SMNVEV (reference sequence). The CDR3 length is 17 residues. V was clipped by 4 bases and J by 4 bases; unmatched bases: 11. CDR3 amino acids: CASSSDLQGANNQPQHF. In DNA form, the CDR3 reads TGTGCCAGCAGTTCGGACCTACAGGGGGCAAATAATCAGCCCCAGCATTTT.

V is TRBV11-2 and J is TRBJ2-5; the D is unclear. The CDR3 is made up of 11 amino acids. Trimming took 3 bases from V and 3 from J, leaving 2 bases between them. Germline V gives CDR1 SGHAT, CDR2 FQNNGV. CDR3: CASSFKETQYF. DNA for the CDR3: TGTGCCAGCAGCTTTAAAGAGACCCAGTACTTC.

The CDR3 DNA is TGTGCCACCAGCAGGATTAGGACCCGGGCTGGAAACACCATATATTTT. This sequence encodes CATSRIRTRAGNTIYF. The chain has TRBV15 and TRBJ1-3; D is unclear. V shed 3 bases and J shed 2 bases, with 14 bases lying between them. This CDR3 is 16 amino acids long. The germline V gene has CDR1 LNHNV and CDR2 YYDKDF (reference sequence).

The V gene is TRBV9, the J gene TRBJ2-3, with D perhaps TRBD2 (6 bases). The CDR3 loop spans 16 amino acids. V lost 4 bases, J lost 0 bases, and 15 bases lay in between. The germline gives CDR1 SGDLS, CDR2 YYNGEE. This CDR3 reads CASSPPPRGSTDTQYF. CDR3 DNA sequence: TGTGCCAGCAGCCCCCCCCCGCGGGGCAGCACAGATACGCAGTATTTT.

The J gene is TRBJ2-7, the V gene TRBV15; 10 bases fit TRBD2. The CDR3 runs 15 residues. V lost 5 bases and J lost 4; bases outside the gene matches: 8. In germline, CDR1 is LNHNV, CDR2 YYDKDF (reference sequence). CDR3 nucleotides: TGTGCCACCAGCGCTCGGGCTAGCGGGAGTTACGAGCAGTACTTC. Protein: CATSARASGSYEQYF.

The chain couples TRBV19 to TRBJ2-5; D not certain. Between the trimmed V and J ends, which lost 3 bases and 4 bases, there was a span of 21 bases. This CDR3 has 17 amino acids. Germline lookup yields CDR1 LNHDA and CDR2 SQIVND (reference sequence). CDR3 DNA: TGTGCCAGTAGTATCAACCCATGGTCCCACCCCGGAGAGACCCAGTACTTC. It encodes CASSINPWSHPGETQYF.